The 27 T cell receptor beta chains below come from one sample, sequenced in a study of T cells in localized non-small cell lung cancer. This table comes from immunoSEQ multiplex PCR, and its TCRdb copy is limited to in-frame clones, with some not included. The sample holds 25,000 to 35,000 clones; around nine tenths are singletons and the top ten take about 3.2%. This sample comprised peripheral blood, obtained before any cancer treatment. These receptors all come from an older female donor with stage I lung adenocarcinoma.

CDR3 sequence (DNA): TGTGCCAGCAGCCCTATACAGGGTGAGGGTGGCTACACCTTC. Protein sequence: CASSPIQGEGGYTF. The V gene is TRBV5-6, the J gene TRBJ1-2; a weak D match, TRBD1 (6 bases). In germline, CDR1 is SGHDT, CDR2 YYEEEE. Trimming shortened V by 4 bases and J by 7 bases, and 17 bases separated the two germline ends. There are 14 residues in the CDR3.

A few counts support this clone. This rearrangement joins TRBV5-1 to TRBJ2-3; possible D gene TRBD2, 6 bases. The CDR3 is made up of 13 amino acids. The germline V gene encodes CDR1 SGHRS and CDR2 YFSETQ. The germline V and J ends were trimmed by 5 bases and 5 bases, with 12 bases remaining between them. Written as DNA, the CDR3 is TGCGCCAGCAGACCGGAAGCGGGAGATACGCAGTATTTT. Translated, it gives CASRPEAGDTQYF.

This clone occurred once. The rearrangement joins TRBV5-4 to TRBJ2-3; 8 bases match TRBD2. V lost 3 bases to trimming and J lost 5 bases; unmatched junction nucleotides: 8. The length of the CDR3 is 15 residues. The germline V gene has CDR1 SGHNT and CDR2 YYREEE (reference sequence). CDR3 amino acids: CASSSQAGVGDTQYF. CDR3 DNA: TGTGCCAGCAGCTCCCAAGCGGGAGTAGGAGATACGCAGTATTTT.

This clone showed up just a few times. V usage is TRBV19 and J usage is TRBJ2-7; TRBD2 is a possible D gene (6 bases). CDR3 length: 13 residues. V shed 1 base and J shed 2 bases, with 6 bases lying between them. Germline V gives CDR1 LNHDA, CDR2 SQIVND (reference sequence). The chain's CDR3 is CASSIGLAYEQYF. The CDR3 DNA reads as TGTGCCAGTAGTATAGGACTAGCCTACGAGCAGTACTTC.

CDR3 in amino acids: CASSVGLADTGELFF. The CDR3 DNA reads TGTGCCAGCAGCGTGGGACTAGCAGACACCGGGGAGCTGTTTTTT. The rearrangement links TRBV11-3 to TRBJ2-2, with 9 bases lining up with TRBD2. The CDR3 is made up of 15 amino acids. J gave up 3 bases and V 5 bases, and 4 bases lay outside the gene matches. From germline, CDR1 is SGHNT and CDR2 YENEEA.

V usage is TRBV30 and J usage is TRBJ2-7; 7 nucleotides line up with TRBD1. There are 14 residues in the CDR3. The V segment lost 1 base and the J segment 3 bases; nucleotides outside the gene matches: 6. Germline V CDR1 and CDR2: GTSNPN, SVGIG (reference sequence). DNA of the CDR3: TGTGCCTGGAGTGACTACAGGGGTATCTACGAGCAGTACTTC. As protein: CAWSDYRGIYEQYF.

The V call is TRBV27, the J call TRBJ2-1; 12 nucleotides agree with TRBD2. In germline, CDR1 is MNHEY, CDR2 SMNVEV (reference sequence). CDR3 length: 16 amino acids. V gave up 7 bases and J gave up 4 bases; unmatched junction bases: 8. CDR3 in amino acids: CASKVTSGRQYNEQFF. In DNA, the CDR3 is TGTGCCAGCAAAGTAACTAGCGGGAGGCAATACAATGAGCAGTTCTTC.

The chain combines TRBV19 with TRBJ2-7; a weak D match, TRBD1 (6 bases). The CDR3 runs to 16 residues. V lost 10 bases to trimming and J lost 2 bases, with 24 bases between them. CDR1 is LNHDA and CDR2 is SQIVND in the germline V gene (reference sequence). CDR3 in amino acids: CATKGQGKSHPYEQYF. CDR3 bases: TGTGCCACCAAAGGGCAGGGGAAGAGCCACCCCTACGAGCAGTACTTC.

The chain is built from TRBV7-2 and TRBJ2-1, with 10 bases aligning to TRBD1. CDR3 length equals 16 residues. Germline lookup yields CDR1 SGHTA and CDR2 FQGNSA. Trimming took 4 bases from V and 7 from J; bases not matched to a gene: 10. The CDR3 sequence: CASSSSLRTGGNEQFF. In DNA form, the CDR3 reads TGTGCCAGCAGCTCTAGTCTTCGGACAGGGGGAAATGAGCAGTTCTTC.

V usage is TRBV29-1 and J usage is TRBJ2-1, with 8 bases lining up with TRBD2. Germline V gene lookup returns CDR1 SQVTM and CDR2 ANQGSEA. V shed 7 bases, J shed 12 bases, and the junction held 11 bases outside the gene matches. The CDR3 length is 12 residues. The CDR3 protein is CSGGLDTMTQFF. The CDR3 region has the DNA TGCAGCGGGGGACTAGACACAATGACGCAGTTCTTC.

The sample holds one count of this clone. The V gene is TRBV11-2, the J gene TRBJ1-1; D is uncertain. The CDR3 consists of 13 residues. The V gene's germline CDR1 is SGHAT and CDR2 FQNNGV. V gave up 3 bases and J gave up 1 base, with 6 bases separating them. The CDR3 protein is CASSFQENTEAFF. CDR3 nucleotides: TGTGCCAGCAGCTTTCAGGAGAACACTGAAGCTTTCTTT.

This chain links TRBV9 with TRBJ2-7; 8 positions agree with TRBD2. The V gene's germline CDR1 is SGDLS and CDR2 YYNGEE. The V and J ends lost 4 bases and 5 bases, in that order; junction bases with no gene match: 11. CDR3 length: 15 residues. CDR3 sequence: CASSLGLAYVDEQYF. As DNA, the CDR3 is TGTGCCAGCAGCTTAGGACTAGCATATGTAGACGAGCAGTACTTC.

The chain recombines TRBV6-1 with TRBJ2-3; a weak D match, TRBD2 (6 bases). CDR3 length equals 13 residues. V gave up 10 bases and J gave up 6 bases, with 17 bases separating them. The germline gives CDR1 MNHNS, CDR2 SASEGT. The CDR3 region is CATPREWGDTQYF. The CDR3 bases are TGTGCCACTCCCCGGGAGTGGGGGGATACGCAGTATTTT.

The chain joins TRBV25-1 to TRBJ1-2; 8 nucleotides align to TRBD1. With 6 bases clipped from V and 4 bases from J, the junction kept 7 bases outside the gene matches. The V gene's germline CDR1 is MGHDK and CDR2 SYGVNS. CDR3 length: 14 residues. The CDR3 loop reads CASSRTGMLYGYTF. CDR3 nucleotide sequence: TGTGCCAGCAGCCGGACAGGGATGCTCTATGGCTACACCTTC.

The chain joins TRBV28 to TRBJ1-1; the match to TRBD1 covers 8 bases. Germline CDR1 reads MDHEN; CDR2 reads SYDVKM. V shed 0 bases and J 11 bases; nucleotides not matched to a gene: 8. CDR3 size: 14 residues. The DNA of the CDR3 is TGTGCCAGCAGTTTATGGACCCAGGGGGCAGGTGCTTTCTTT. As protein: CASSLWTQGAGAFF.

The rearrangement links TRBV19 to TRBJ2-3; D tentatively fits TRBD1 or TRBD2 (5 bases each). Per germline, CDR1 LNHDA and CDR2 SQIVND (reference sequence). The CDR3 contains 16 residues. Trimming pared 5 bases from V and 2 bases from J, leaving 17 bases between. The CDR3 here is CASSAQGVQNTDTQYF. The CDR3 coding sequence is TGTGCCAGTAGTGCCCAGGGAGTGCAAAACACAGATACGCAGTATTTT.

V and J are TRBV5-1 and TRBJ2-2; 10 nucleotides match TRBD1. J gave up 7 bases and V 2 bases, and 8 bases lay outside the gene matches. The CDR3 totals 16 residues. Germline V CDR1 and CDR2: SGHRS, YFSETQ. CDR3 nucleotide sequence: TGCGCCAGCAGCTTCACCGGGACAGGGGAGGACGGGGAGCTGTTTTTT. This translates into CASSFTGTGEDGELFF.

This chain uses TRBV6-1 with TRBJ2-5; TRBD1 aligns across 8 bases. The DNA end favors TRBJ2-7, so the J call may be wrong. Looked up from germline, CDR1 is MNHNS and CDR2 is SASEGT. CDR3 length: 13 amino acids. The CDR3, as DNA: TGTGCCAGCAAGGGGACAGGCACCTACGAGCAGTACTTC. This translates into CASKGTGTYEQYF.

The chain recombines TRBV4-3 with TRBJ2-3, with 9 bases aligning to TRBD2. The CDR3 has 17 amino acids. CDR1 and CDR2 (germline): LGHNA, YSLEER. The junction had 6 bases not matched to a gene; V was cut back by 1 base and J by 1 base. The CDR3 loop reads CASSQGLAGSGTDTQYF. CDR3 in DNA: TGCGCCAGCAGCCAAGGCCTAGCGGGAAGTGGCACAGATACGCAGTATTTT.

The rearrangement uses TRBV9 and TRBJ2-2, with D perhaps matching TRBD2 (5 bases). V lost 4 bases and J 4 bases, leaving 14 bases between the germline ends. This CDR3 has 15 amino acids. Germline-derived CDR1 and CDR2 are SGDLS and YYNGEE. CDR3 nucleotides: TGTGCCAGCAGCCCCGGGATACAAAGCACCGGGGAGCTGTTTTTT. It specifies CASSPGIQSTGELFF.

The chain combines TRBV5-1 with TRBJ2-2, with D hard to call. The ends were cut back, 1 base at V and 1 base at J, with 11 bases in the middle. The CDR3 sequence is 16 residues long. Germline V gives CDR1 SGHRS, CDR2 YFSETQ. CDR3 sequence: CASSLSTAMNTGELFF. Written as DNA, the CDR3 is TGCGCCAGCAGCTTGAGCACAGCCATGAACACCGGGGAGCTGTTTTTT.

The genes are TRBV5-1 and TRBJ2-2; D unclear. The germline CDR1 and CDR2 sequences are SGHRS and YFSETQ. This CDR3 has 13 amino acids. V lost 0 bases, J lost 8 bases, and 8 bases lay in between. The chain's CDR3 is CASSLASLGELFF. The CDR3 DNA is TGCGCCAGCAGCTTGGCCTCTTTAGGGGAGCTGTTTTTT. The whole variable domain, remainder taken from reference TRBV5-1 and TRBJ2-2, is KAGVTQTPRYLIKTRGQQVTLSCSPISGHRSVSWYQQTPGQGLQFLFEYFSETQRNKGNFPGRFSGRQFSNSRSEMNVSTLELGDSALYLCASSLASLGELFFGEGSRLTVL.

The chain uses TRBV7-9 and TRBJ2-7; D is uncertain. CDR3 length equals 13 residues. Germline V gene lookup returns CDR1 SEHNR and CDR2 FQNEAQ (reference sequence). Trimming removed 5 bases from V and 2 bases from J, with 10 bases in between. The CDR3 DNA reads TGTGCCAGCAGCCCGGGCCCTACCTACGAGCAGTACTTC. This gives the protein CASSPGPTYEQYF.

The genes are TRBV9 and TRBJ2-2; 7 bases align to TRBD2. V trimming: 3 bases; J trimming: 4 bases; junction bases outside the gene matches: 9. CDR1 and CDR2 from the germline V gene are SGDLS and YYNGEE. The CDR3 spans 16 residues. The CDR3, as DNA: TGTGCCAGCAGCGACCCCCCTAGCGGCCCCACCGGGGAGCTGTTTTTT. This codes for CASSDPPSGPTGELFF.

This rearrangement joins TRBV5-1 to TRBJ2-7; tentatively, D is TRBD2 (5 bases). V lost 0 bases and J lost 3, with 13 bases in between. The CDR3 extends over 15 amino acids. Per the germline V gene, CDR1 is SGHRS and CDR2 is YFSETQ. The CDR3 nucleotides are TGCGCCAGCAGCTTGGGGGCGGGTTCCGTCTACGAGCAGTACTTC. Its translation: CASSLGAGSVYEQYF. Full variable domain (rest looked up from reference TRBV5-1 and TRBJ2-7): KAGVTQTPRYLIKTRGQQVTLSCSPISGHRSVSWYQQTPGQGLQFLFEYFSETQRNKGNFPGRFSGRQFSNSRSEMNVSTLELGDSALYLCASSLGAGSVYEQYFGPGTRLTVT.

CDR3 in amino acids: CASSVGAGGVDIQYF. CDR3 DNA: TGTGCCAGCAGTGTGGGGGCAGGGGGCGTGGACATTCAGTACTTC. The J gene is TRBJ2-4, the V gene TRBV2; 8 bases fit TRBD1. Per the germline V gene, CDR1 is SNHLY and CDR2 is FYNNEI. J gave up 8 bases and V 4 bases, and 10 bases lay outside the gene matches. The CDR3 contains 15 residues. The full variable domain, with the rest looked up from reference TRBV2 and TRBJ2-4, is EPEVTQTPSHQVTQMGQEVILRCVPISNHLYFYWYRQILGQKVEFLVSFYNNEISEKSEIFDDQFSVERPDGSNFTLKIRSTKLEDSAMYFCASSVGAGGVDIQYFGAGTRLSVL.

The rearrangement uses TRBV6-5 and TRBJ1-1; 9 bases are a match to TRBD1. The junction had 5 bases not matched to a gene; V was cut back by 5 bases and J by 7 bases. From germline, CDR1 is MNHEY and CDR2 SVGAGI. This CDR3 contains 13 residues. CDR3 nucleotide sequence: TGTGCCAGCAGTGGGGACAGGGCGTTTGAAGCTTTCTTT. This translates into CASSGDRAFEAFF.